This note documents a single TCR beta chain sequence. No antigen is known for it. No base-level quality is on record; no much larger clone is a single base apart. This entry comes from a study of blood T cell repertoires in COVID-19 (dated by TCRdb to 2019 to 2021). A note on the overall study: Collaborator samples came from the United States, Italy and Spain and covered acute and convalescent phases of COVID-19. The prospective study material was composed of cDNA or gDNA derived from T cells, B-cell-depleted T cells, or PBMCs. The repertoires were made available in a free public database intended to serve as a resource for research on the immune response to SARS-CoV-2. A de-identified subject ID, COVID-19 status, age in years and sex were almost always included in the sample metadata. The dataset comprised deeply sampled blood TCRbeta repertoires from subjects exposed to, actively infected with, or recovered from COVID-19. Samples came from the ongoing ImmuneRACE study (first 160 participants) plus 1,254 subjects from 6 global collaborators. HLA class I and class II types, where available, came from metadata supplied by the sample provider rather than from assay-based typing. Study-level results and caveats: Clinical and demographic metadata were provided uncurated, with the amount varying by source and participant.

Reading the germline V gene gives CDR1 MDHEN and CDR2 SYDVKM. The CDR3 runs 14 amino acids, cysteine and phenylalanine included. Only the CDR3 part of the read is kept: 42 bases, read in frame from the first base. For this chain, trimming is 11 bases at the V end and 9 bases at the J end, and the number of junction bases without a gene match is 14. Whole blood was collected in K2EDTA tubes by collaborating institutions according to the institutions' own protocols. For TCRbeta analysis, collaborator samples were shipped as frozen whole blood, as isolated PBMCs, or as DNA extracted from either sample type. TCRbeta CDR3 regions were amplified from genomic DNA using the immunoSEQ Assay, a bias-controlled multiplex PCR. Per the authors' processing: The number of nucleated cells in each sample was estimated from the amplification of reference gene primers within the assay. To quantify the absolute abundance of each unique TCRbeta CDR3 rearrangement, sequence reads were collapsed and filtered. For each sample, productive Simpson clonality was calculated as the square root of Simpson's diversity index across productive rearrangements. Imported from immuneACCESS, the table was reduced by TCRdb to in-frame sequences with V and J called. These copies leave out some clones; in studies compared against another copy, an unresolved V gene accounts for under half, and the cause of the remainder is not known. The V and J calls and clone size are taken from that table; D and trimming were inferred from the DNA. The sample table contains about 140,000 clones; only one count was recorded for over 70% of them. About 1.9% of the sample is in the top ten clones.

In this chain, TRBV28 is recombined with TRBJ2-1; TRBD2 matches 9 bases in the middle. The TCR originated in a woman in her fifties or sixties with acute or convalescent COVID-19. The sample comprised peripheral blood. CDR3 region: CAHGGAGGPIEQFF. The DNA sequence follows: TGTGCCCATGGTGGGGCGGGAGGGCCTATTGAGCAGTTCTTC.